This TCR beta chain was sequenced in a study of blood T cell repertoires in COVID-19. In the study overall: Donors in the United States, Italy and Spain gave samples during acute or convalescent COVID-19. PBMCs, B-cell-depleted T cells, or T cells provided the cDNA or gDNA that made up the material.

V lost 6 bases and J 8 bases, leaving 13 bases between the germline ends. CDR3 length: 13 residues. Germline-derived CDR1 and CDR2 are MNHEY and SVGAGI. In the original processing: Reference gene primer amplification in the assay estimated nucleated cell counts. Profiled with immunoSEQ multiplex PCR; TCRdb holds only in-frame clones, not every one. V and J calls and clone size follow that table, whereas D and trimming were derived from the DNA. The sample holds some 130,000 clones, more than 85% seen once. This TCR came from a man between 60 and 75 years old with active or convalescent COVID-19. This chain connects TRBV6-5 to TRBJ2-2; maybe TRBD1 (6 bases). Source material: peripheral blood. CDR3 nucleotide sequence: TGTGCCAGCAGACAAAACAGGGTTGGGGAGCTGTTTTTT. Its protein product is CASRQNRVGELFF.